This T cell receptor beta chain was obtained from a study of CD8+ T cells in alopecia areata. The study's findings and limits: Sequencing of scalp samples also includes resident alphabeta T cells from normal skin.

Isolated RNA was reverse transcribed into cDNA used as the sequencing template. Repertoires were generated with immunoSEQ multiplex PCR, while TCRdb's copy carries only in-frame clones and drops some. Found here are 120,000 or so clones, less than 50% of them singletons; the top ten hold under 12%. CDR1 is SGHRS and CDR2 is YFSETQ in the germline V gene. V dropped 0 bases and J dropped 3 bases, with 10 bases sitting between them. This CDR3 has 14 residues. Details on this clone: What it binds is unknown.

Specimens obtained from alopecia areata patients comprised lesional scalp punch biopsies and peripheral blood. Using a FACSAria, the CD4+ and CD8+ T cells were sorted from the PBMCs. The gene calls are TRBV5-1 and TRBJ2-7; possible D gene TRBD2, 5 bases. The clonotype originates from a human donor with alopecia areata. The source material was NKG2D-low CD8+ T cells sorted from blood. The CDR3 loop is CASSLGPSSYEQYF. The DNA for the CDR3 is TGCGCCAGCAGCTTGGGTCCTAGCAGCTACGAGCAGTACTTC.